The clone carrying this TCR beta chain was observed many times. Its matching antigen is unknown. All donors were healthy Caucasians. Trimming at V came to 1 base and at J to 4 bases, leaving 3 bases not matched to a gene. Per germline, CDR1 LNHDA and CDR2 SQIVND (reference sequence). CDR3 length: 15 residues. The data were obtained in a study of identical twins. Study-level points and caveats: A lower insertion count was a feature of abundant cord blood beta clonotypes, with no such feature in memory repertoires. There was an excess of low generation probability in the out-of-frame alpha sequences that twins shared.

TCRdb re-derived calls from the 5' RACE reads in MiXCR, one entry per CDR3 protein. The profile shows around 140,000 distinct CDR3 sequences, around 3.5% of them singletons. What was sequenced was memory T cells sorted from blood. The chain employs TRBV19 and TRBJ2-5; 10 bases agree with TRBD2. This sequence originates from a man younger than 35 in good health. DNA of the CDR3: TGTGCCAGTAGTATAGTAGCGGGAGGAGGAGAGACCCAGTACTTC. This gives the protein CASSIVAGGGETQYF. Complete variable domain (other parts from reference TRBV19 and TRBJ2-5): DGGITQSPKYLFRKEGQNVTLSCEQNLNHDAMYWYRQDPGQGLRLIYYSQIVNDFQKGDIAEGYSVSREKKESFPLTVTSAQKNPTAFYLCASSIVAGGGETQYFGPGTRLLVL.